The next 24 T cell receptor beta chains were all read from a single sample in a study of blood T cells in healthy people across ages (dated by TCRdb to 2013 to 2016). Library construction relied on 5' RACE. The instrument was an Illumina HiSeq 2500. The second PCR ran for about 7 to 11 cycles and used a J-beta primer mix along with a sample-barcoded 5' primer. Using fastp at Q25 and MiXCR, TCRdb reprocessed the public reads and kept productive beta chains. Each entry merges the rows of one CDR3 protein and shows their most common DNA and genes. A total of roughly 1.4 million distinct CDR3 sequences appear in this sample, almost 60% of them only once. 6.7% of the sample is held by the ten biggest clonotypes. Sequenced: blood. These receptors all come from a man aged 18 to 30 in good health.

The gene calls are TRBV6-2 or TRBV6-3 and TRBJ2-7, with TRBD1 matching over 9 bases. The CDR3 is 14 residues long. CDR1 and CDR2 (germline): MNHEY, SVGEGT. Losses at the gene ends were 6 bases for V and 6 bases for J; bases not matched to a gene: 9. The CDR3 here is CASSSSDRGGEQYF. The CDR3 DNA reads TGTGCCAGCAGCTCATCGGACAGGGGAGGCGAGCAGTACTTC.

The CDR3 DNA reads TGCGCCAGCAGCCACCATGGTAGGAGCGGGGTCAACGAGCAGTACTTC. Amino acids: CASSHHGRSGVNEQYF. The rearrangement uses TRBV4-1 and TRBJ2-7; 7 nucleotides match TRBD2. This CDR3 has 16 residues. CDR1 is MGHRA, CDR2 YSYEKL, per germline. The J segment lost 5 bases and the V segment lost 3 bases, leaving 13 bases of the junction unmatched.

The chain has TRBV4-1 and TRBJ2-1, with 7 positions matching TRBD2. The germline V gene encodes CDR1 MGHRA and CDR2 YSYEKL. This CDR3 is built from 15 residues. Losses at the gene ends were 4 bases for V and 8 bases for J; bases not matched to a gene: 11. The DNA of the CDR3 is TGCGCCAGCAGCCCTCGGGCGGGAGTAGGCGATGAGCAGTTCTTC. The encoded protein is CASSPRAGVGDEQFF.

The rearrangement links TRBV6-5 to TRBJ1-2; D possibly corresponds to TRBD1 (5 bases). Germline-derived CDR1 and CDR2 are MNHEY and SVGAGI. The CDR3 is 15 amino acids. Deletions cut 6 bases from V and 0 bases from J, with 14 bases between. The CDR3 sequence is CASRSTGEANYGYTF. DNA of the CDR3: TGTGCCAGCAGGTCCACAGGAGAGGCTAACTATGGCTACACCTTC.

The chain carries TRBV29-1 and TRBJ2-7, with 7 bases aligning to TRBD2. This CDR3 region has 14 residues. V was clipped by 1 base and J by 1 base; unmatched bases: 4. Germline lookup yields CDR1 SQVTM and CDR2 ANQGSEA. CDR3 sequence reads: CSVEGTAGSYEQYF. The CDR3 region has the DNA TGCAGCGTTGAAGGAACAGCGGGGTCCTACGAGCAGTACTTC.

The gene calls are TRBV27 and TRBJ1-2; 7 positions match TRBD1. There are 16 residues in the CDR3. The V and J ends lost 1 base and 5 bases, in that order; junction bases with no gene match: 10. CDR1 and CDR2 (germline): MNHEY, SMNVEV (reference sequence). The CDR3 here is CASSLYRPAGGYGYTF. CDR3 DNA sequence: TGTGCCAGCAGTTTATATCGGCCCGCAGGGGGATATGGCTACACCTTC.

This chain joins TRBV7-9 and TRBJ2-7, with 9 bases identical to TRBD2. The CDR3 runs 17 residues. The V and J ends lost 3 bases and 3 bases, in that order; junction bases with no gene match: 12. Germline V lookup: CDR1 SEHNR, CDR2 FQNEAQ (reference sequence). CDR3 region: CASSLTGTGTSYYEQYF. DNA of the CDR3: TGTGCCAGCAGCTTGACAGGGACCGGGACTAGCTACTACGAGCAGTACTTC.

V usage is TRBV3-1 and J usage is TRBJ2-1; 7 bases line up with TRBD2. Germline V gene sequence: CDR1 LGHDT, CDR2 YNNKEL (reference sequence). CDR3 size: 15 residues. The trim removed 3 bases at V and 5 bases at J, leaving 7 bases unmatched. The CDR3 protein is CASSHGGSEDNEQFF. CDR3 coding DNA: TGTGCCAGCAGCCACGGCGGGAGTGAAGACAATGAGCAGTTCTTC.

This chain uses TRBV6-5 with TRBJ2-7; possibly TRBD2 for D (7 bases). The DNA end lines up better with TRBJ2-5; the J call may be wrong. The CDR3 consists of 15 residues. CDR1 is MNHEY, CDR2 SVGAGI, per germline. CDR3 DNA: TGTGCCAGCAGTTACTCGGGAGGGGGATCTGAGACCCAGTACTTC. Residues: CASSYSGGGSETQYF.

This chain joins TRBV12-3 or TRBV12-4 and TRBJ2-1, with a tentative D call TRBD2 (6 bases). The CDR3 length is 12 residues. V was trimmed by 8 bases and J by 7 bases, leaving 12 bases between them. In DNA, the CDR3 is TGTGCCAGCCTTTTACGGGAGAATGAGCAGTTCTTC. Its translation: CASLLRENEQFF.

This chain links TRBV4-1 with TRBJ2-5, with 13 bases matching TRBD2. The CDR3 consists of 16 residues. CDR1 is MGHRA and CDR2 is YSYEKL in the germline V gene. After removal of 4 bases from V and 6 bases from J, the junction contained 8 bases not matched to a gene. The CDR3 DNA sequence: TGCGCCAGCAGCCTACTAGCGGGGGGGCTTATACAGACCCAGTACTTC. Its translation: CASSLLAGGLIQTQYF.

The chain couples TRBV27 to TRBJ1-1; TRBD1 is a possible D gene (6 bases). Germline V gene sequence: CDR1 MNHEY, CDR2 SMNVEV (reference sequence). Trimming took off 7 bases at V and 2 bases at J, with 14 bases between the two ends. The CDR3 totals 14 residues. In DNA, the CDR3 is TGTGCCAGCAAGATCGGGACACTAAACACTGAAGCTTTCTTT. As protein: CASKIGTLNTEAFF.

This chain connects TRBV10-3 to TRBJ1-2; no definite D call. Looked up from germline, CDR1 is ENHRY and CDR2 is SYGVKD. This CDR3 spans 12 amino acids. V shed 6 bases and J shed 10 bases, with 15 bases lying between them. This CDR3 reads CAIRVVRSNYTF. The CDR3 DNA reads TGTGCCATCAGGGTAGTGAGGAGCAACTACACCTTC.

The V and J genes are TRBV25-1 and TRBJ2-4; unclear D gene. V lost 4 bases to trimming and J lost 5 bases, with 9 bases between them. CDR1 and CDR2 from the germline V gene are MGHDK and SYGVNS. The CDR3 is 13 amino acids. The CDR3 nucleotides read TGTGCCAGCAGTGCTGGACGGGAAAACATTCAGTACTTC. This encodes CASSAGRENIQYF.

The chain has TRBV12-3 or TRBV12-4 and TRBJ1-5; a weak D match, TRBD1 (6 bases). The CDR3 consists of 15 residues. The V end was cut by 2 bases, the J end by 2 bases, with 10 bases between. The CDR3 nucleotides are TGTGCCAGCAGTTTATCAGGGGTGGGCAATCAGCCCCAGCATTTT. It codes for CASSLSGVGNQPQHF.

The chain joins TRBV28 to TRBJ2-7, with TRBD1 as a possible D gene (6 bases). Germline V lookup: CDR1 MDHEN, CDR2 SYDVKM. Trimming removed 7 bases from V and 2 bases from J, with 12 bases in between. CDR3 length: 13 residues. This CDR3 is CASTQGTTYEQYF. CDR3 DNA: TGTGCCAGCACGCAGGGGACGACCTACGAGCAGTACTTC.

This clonotype was found a few times. The genes are TRBV18 and TRBJ2-4, with D unresolved. Deletions cut 3 bases from V and 1 base from J, with 10 bases between. The CDR3 runs 15 residues. CDR1 is KGHSH and CDR2 is LQKENI in the germline V gene. CDR3 sequence reads: CASSPPRMAKNIQYF. CDR3 nucleotide sequence: TGTGCCAGCTCACCGCCTAGGATGGCCAAAAACATTCAGTACTTC. Full variable domain (rest looked up from reference TRBV18 and TRBJ2-4): NAGVMQNPRHLVRRRGQEARLRCSPMKGHSHVYWYRQLPEEGLKFMVYLQKENIIDESGMPKERFSAEFPKEGPSILRIQQVVRGDSAAYFCASSPPRMAKNIQYFGAGTRLSVL.

The V and J genes are TRBV10-3 and TRBJ2-4; D is possibly TRBD2 (5 bases). The CDR3 extends over 15 amino acids. Germline assignment: CDR1 ENHRY and CDR2 SYGVKD. V was shortened by 2 bases and J by 0 bases, with 8 bases between the two germline ends. CDR3 protein: CAISEPGEAKNIQYF. The CDR3, as DNA: TGTGCCATCAGTGAGCCCGGGGAAGCCAAAAACATTCAGTACTTC.

V gene TRBV4-1 combines with J gene TRBJ1-2; D remains unclear. Germline CDR1 and CDR2: MGHRA and YSYEKL. V gave up 0 bases and J gave up 4 bases, with 12 bases separating them. The CDR3 is 15 residues long. The chain's CDR3 is CASSQDFGKVYGYTF. The CDR3 DNA follows: TGCGCCAGCAGCCAAGATTTCGGAAAGGTCTATGGCTACACCTTC.

This clonotype was seen more than once but under ten times. The CDR3 sequence is CSNSRGPDYEQYF. The CDR3 coding sequence is TGCAGCAATTCGCGGGGCCCCGACTACGAGCAGTACTTC. This sequence joins TRBV20-1 and TRBJ2-7; D possibly corresponds to TRBD2 (6 bases). From germline, CDR1 is DFQATT and CDR2 SNEGSKA (reference sequence). The CDR3 covers 13 residues.

This clonotype was picked up a small number of times. This sequence joins TRBV29-1 and TRBJ2-2, with D perhaps TRBD2 (6 bases). Trimming cost V 6 bases and J 3 bases, with 20 bases left between them. The V gene's germline CDR1 is SQVTM and CDR2 ANQGSEA. The CDR3 is 16 amino acids. This CDR3 is CSVGGLPGPYTGELFF. The CDR3 nucleotides are TGCAGCGTGGGGGGTCTACCGGGACCCTACACCGGGGAGCTGTTTTTT.

This clonotype was seen more than once but under ten times. The chain uses TRBV10-2 and TRBJ2-4; D gene uncertain. The J call may be mistaken, given a closer DNA end match to TRBJ2-7. The CDR3 length is 13 residues. CDR1 is WSHSY, CDR2 SAAADI, per germline. The CDR3 sequence: CASSDRHPHEQYF. CDR3 DNA sequence: TGCGCCAGCAGTGACCGGCACCCTCACGAGCAGTACTTC.

The chain is built from TRBV18 and TRBJ2-7; D perhaps matches TRBD2 (5 bases). Per the germline V gene, CDR1 is KGHSH and CDR2 is LQKENI. This CDR3 is built from 15 residues. The V end was cut by 4 bases, the J end by 2 bases, with 15 bases between. The CDR3 is CASSLPSRTPYEQYF. The DNA for the CDR3 is TGTGCCAGCTCACTGCCTAGCCGCACTCCCTACGAGCAGTACTTC.

The genes are TRBV29-1 and TRBJ2-5, with D uncertain. The germline V gene has CDR1 SQVTM and CDR2 ANQGSEA. Trimming cost V 6 bases and J 4 bases, with 12 bases left between them. CDR3 length equals 12 residues. Here the CDR3 DNA reads TGCAGCGTCTCTGACCAAGGAGAGACCCAGTACTTC. Protein product: CSVSDQGETQYF.